The sequence of this T cell receptor beta chain was determined in a study of T cells after yellow fever vaccination. Study-wide context: In the case of low-cell-number fractions, SMART-Seq v4 Ultra Low Input was used for preparation.

Unmatched junction bases numbered 3, after V lost 5 bases and J lost 0 bases. The CDR3 spans 15 residues. CDR1 is SGHTA, CDR2 FQGNSA, per germline. This clonotype was counted many times. Its antigen is unknown. TCRdb reprocessed the 5' RACE reads with MiXCR, giving one entry per CDR3 protein. Among more than 350,000 distinct CDR3 sequences, around 10% were seen once, and the ten largest hold 18%. Points from the study as a whole: Clonotype sharing between CD4 and CD8 compartments was small. Reappearance after the booster was observed for most primary-vaccination clones (around 96% CD4, over 70% CD8).

This TCR derives from a young man who received the YFV17D yellow fever vaccine. This specimen was PBMCs, taken on the day of the first yellow fever vaccination. The chain has TRBV7-2 and TRBJ2-2; 7 positions agree with TRBD1. CDR3 amino acids: CASSVTGTNTGELFF. CDR3 DNA sequence: TGTGCCAGCAGCGTGACAGGGACGAACACCGGGGAGCTGTTTTTT.